This T cell receptor (beta chain) is drawn from a study of blood T cell repertoires in COVID-19. Background on the study: From T cells, B-cell-depleted T cells, or PBMCs came the material, which was cDNA or gDNA.

This CDR3 is 13 amino acids long. Trimming removed 5 bases at V and 7 bases at J, with 12 bases between. Germline V gene data show CDR1 as MDHEN and CDR2 as SYDVKM. The protocol was immunoSEQ multiplex PCR, while the TCRdb copy is restricted to in-frame clones and leaves out a portion. The sample gives 220,000 or so clones, around nine tenths of which show up once; about 0.8% is in the top ten. The specimen sequenced was peripheral blood. The TCR originated in a man aged 55 to 69 with COVID-19, enrolled during active disease. The chain links TRBV28 to TRBJ2-1; D may be TRBD2 (5 bases). The CDR3: CASSLTGINEQFF. The CDR3 bases are TGTGCCAGCAGTCTGACCGGGATAAATGAGCAGTTCTTC.